Described below is a single T cell receptor (beta chain) sequence and its context. These data are taken from a study of blood T cell repertoires in COVID-19. TCRdb keeps only in-frame clones here, not all; method: immunoSEQ multiplex PCR. Of about 190,000 clones in the sample, 88% were seen once. The sequence was obtained from a middle-aged woman who had recovered from COVID-19. Sample: peripheral blood.

CDR3 coding DNA: TGTGCCAGCACCTCACCTAGCGGGACTAGTTACGAGCAGTACTTC. Translating gives CASTSPSGTSYEQYF. The chain employs TRBV28 and TRBJ2-7; 9 nucleotides agree with TRBD2. V lost 7 bases, J lost 4 bases, and 11 bases stayed unmatched. The CDR3 length is 15 residues. Germline lookup yields CDR1 MDHEN and CDR2 SYDVKM. Full variable domain (missing parts from reference TRBV28 and TRBJ2-7): DVKVTQSSRYLVKRTGEKVFLECVQDMDHENMFWYRQDPGLGLRLIYFSYDVKMKEKGDIPEGYSVSREKKERFSLILESASTNQTSMYLCASTSPSGTSYEQYFGPGTRLTVT.